Listed below are T cell receptor beta chains from one sample, sequenced in a study of vaccination and CD4 T cells after COVID-19. Each CDR3 protein gets one entry after TCRdb re-called the PCR reads with MiXCR. Among around 8,100 distinct CDR3 sequences listed, around 70% were seen once. These receptors' antigens are unknown. The sequencing input was CD4+ T cells from blood, cultured in vitro. The receptor source for this set is a human donor who had recovered from COVID-19. CDR3s include the opening cysteine and the closing phenylalanine or tryptophan.

TRBJ1-5 19 TRBV27 CASSLMGRAGVGINQPQHF
TRBJ1-2 13 TRBV27 CASSSRAFYGYTF
TRBJ2-7 13 TRBV19 CASSAGGFYEQYF
TRBJ1-2 10 TRBV20-1 CSAVRWGYTF
TRBJ1-1 14 TRBV5-1 CASTSRGGRGEAFF
TRBJ1-5 11 TRBV27 CASHPNQPQHF
TRBJ1-2 13 TRBV18 CASSHLDSLGYTF
TRBJ2-7 17 TRBV6-1 CASSNTIGSGSTYEQYF
TRBJ1-2 16 TRBV2 CASSPRGRGSTYGYTF
TRBJ1-2 14 TRBV27 CASSLRQPFYGYTF
TRBJ2-2 18 TRBV6-5 CASSYSSSGRAGTGELFF
TRBJ2-5 12 TRBV4-1 CASSQVWETQYF
TRBJ2-5 15 TRBV14 CASSSALPLGETQYF
TRBJ2-3 14 TRBV27 CASSLTTPWDTQYF
TRBJ1-2 15 TRBV19 CASSIGIDRPYGYTF
TRBJ2-7 17 TRBV11-2 CASSPRRRSISPYEQYF
TRBJ1-2 13 TRBV20-1 CSAEGGVLRGYTF
TRBJ2-7 14 TRBV19 CASSIDPDRDEQYF
TRBJ2-7 14 TRBV27 CASSKREIAYEQYF
TRBJ2-6 15 TRBV6-1 CASIRHGSGANVLTF
TRBJ1-1 12 TRBV20-1 CSAVRTGAEAFF
TRBJ2-1 15 TRBV6-5 CASSYRREDHNEQFF
TRBJ2-4 8 TRBV28 CASSLKYF
TRBJ1-5 15 TRBV27 CASSPRNRYNQPQHF
TRBJ1-5 13 TRBV20-1 CSARDLYYQPQHF
TRBJ2-5 15 TRBV20-1 CSASFPSEQGETQYF
TRBJ1-3 16 TRBV7-9 CASSLAPGGSGNTIYF
TRBJ2-7 15 TRBV12-3/TRBV12-4 CASSRLGGPSAEQYF
TRBJ2-7 13 TRBV30 CAWRGLLSYEQYF
TRBJ2-3 11 TRBV7-9 CASGQQDTQYF
TRBJ2-5 15 TRBV27 CASSPRTSGRETQYF
TRBJ2-1 14 TRBV28 CASSSSGGTNEQFF
TRBJ1-5 14 TRBV18 CASSPGQGHQPQHF
TRBJ1-3 14 TRBV12-3/TRBV12-4 CASTQPGAGNTIYF
TRBJ1-1 16 TRBV19 CASSIRGSGVGTEAFF
TRBJ2-4 12 TRBV20-1 CSARGSGNIQYF
TRBJ1-5 13 TRBV7-9 CASSGGGNQPQHF
TRBJ1-2 14 TRBV20-1 CSTALWGTNYGYTF
TRBJ2-1 15 TRBV20-1 CSASNPWGVNNEQFF
TRBJ1-5 13 TRBV20-1 CSARRDSNQPQHF
TRBJ1-1 15 TRBV20-1 CSARDPGGGDTEAFF
TRBJ1-2 13 TRBV19 CASRVLFSEGYTF
TRBJ2-2 16 TRBV5-4 CASSSPSTRNTGELFF
TRBJ2-3 17 TRBV15 CATSRDPLAGATDTQYF
TRBJ2-3 14 TRBV7-9 CASSLDLGQNTQYF
TRBJ1-1 14 TRBV6-1 CASSNRVGGAEAFF
TRBJ2-7 13 TRBV12-3/TRBV12-4 CASSLGRLYEQYF
TRBJ2-5 13 TRBV29-1 CSVRRQGQETQYF